Below, 15 T cell receptor beta chains from the same sample are listed, as sequenced in a study of blood T cell repertoires in COVID-19. TCRdb's copy holds only in-frame clones and misses some; the assay was immunoSEQ multiplex PCR. The table records about 150,000 clones, over 70% of them present only once. Sequences were obtained from peripheral blood. The receptors were sampled from a man older than 75 with acute or convalescent COVID-19.

V and J are TRBV4-2 and TRBJ2-7; possible D gene TRBD2, 5 bases. Trimming cost V 0 bases and J 0 bases, with 12 bases left between them. CDR3 length: 16 amino acids. Germline V gene lookup returns CDR1 LGHNA and CDR2 YNFKEQ. CDR3 sequence reads: CASSQDRTSLSYEQYF. The CDR3 region has the DNA TGTGCCAGCAGCCAAGATCGAACTAGTCTCTCCTACGAGCAGTACTTC.

The genes are TRBV27 and TRBJ2-5, with 11 bases aligning to TRBD2. V shed 3 bases and J 2 bases; nucleotides not matched to a gene: 2. Per the germline V gene, CDR1 is MNHEY and CDR2 is SMNVEV (reference sequence). The length of the CDR3 is 15 residues. CDR3 nucleotides: TGTGCCAGCAGTTTCCTAGCGGGAGGACAAGAGACCCAGTACTTC. This codes for CASSFLAGGQETQYF.

The gene calls are TRBV18 and TRBJ1-1; D gene unclear. The V and J ends lost 2 bases and 1 base respectively, with 8 bases between them. Germline V gives CDR1 KGHSH, CDR2 LQKENI. The CDR3 consists of 14 residues. CDR3 in DNA: TGTGCCAGCTCACCAGCGAGGGAGAACACTGAAGCTTTCTTT. Protein: CASSPARENTEAFF.

V and J are TRBV29-1 and TRBJ2-7; 11 nucleotides agree with TRBD2. The germline V gene encodes CDR1 SQVTM and CDR2 ANQGSEA. The CDR3 consists of 13 residues. J lost 7 bases, V lost 6 bases, and 8 bases had no gene match. This CDR3 is CSVHSGRAWEQYF. The CDR3 DNA reads as TGCAGCGTCCATAGCGGGAGGGCCTGGGAGCAGTACTTC.

The chain employs TRBV28 and TRBJ1-3; D is ambiguous. CDR1 and CDR2 (germline): MDHEN, SYDVKM. CDR3 size: 14 residues. Trimming cost V 6 bases and J 4 bases, with 13 bases left between them. The CDR3 is CASRPLGEGNTIYF. The CDR3 DNA sequence: TGTGCCAGCAGGCCGCTGGGCGAAGGAAACACCATATATTTT. The whole variable domain, filled in from reference TRBV28 and TRBJ1-3, reads DVKVTQSSRYLVKRTGEKVFLECVQDMDHENMFWYRQDPGLGLRLIYFSYDVKMKEKGDIPEGYSVSREKKERFSLILESASTNQTSMYLCASRPLGEGNTIYFGEGSWLTVV.

The rearrangement uses TRBV24-1 and TRBJ2-7, with 9 bases identical to TRBD1. The CDR3 has 17 residues. The V gene's germline CDR1 is KGHDR and CDR2 SFDVKD. V gave up 2 bases and J gave up 7 bases; unmatched junction bases: 14. For the CDR3, the DNA is TGTGCCACCAGTGATTCGGGACCTACAGGGGGCGTCGGAGAGCAGTACTTC. The encoded protein is CATSDSGPTGGVGEQYF.

This clone has just a few counts. The chain is built from TRBV9 and TRBJ2-1; TRBD2 aligns across 12 bases. CDR1 is SGDLS, CDR2 YYNGEE, per germline. Trimming at V came to 3 bases and at J to 9 bases, leaving 10 bases not matched to a gene. The CDR3 is 16 amino acids. The CDR3 DNA reads TGTGCCAGCAGCGCCGCCCTAGCGGGAGGGCTTAGTGAGCAGTTCTTC. This encodes CASSAALAGGLSEQFF.

The J gene is TRBJ1-1, the V gene TRBV3-1 (or the pseudogene TRBV3-2); the match to TRBD1 covers 8 bases. V shed 2 bases and J 1 base; nucleotides not matched to a gene: 6. Germline assignment: CDR1 LGHDT and CDR2 YNNKEL (reference sequence). This CDR3 region has 16 residues. CDR3 loop: CASSQLWGQANTEAFF. The CDR3 region has the DNA TGTGCCAGCAGCCAACTATGGGGACAGGCGAACACTGAAGCTTTCTTT.

V and J are TRBV7-9 and TRBJ1-1; a weak D match, TRBD1 (6 bases). V shed 6 bases and J shed 1 base, with 15 bases lying between them. This CDR3 spans 15 amino acids. Germline values: CDR1 SEHNR, CDR2 FQNEAQ (reference sequence). CDR3 bases: TGTGCCAGCAGTACAGGGCATATTACGAACACTGAAGCTTTCTTT. It specifies CASSTGHITNTEAFF.

A single count supports this clone. The CDR3 is CSARLGATTF. CDR3 sequence (DNA): TGCAGTGCTAGGCTAGGGGCGACTACCTTC. V gene TRBV20-1 combines with J gene TRBJ1-2; TRBD1 might be the D (5 bases). V shed 3 bases and J shed 14 bases, with 13 bases lying between them. The CDR3 is made up of 10 amino acids. Germline CDR1 reads DFQATT; CDR2 reads SNEGSKA (reference sequence).

The chain employs TRBV6-5 and TRBJ2-2; the match to TRBD1 covers 7 bases. The germline CDR1 and CDR2 sequences are MNHEY and SVGAGI. The CDR3 is 14 amino acids. The trim removed 6 bases at V and 7 bases at J, leaving 8 bases unmatched. The chain's CDR3 is CASRIEGAIGELFF. The CDR3 DNA follows: TGTGCCAGCAGGATAGAGGGGGCCATCGGGGAGCTGTTTTTT.

V is TRBV7-3 and J is TRBJ2-7; maybe TRBD1 (7 bases). CDR1 and CDR2 from the germline V gene are SGHTA and FQGTGA. V lost 4 bases to trimming and J lost 3 bases, with 10 bases between them. The length of the CDR3 is 13 residues. The CDR3 bases are TGTGCCAGCAGCTCCCAGGGGGGCTACGAGCAGTACTTC. This sequence encodes CASSSQGGYEQYF.

The gene calls are TRBV21-1 and TRBJ1-3; the table assigns TRBD1, which was not confirmed against the DNA. TRBV21-1 is noted as a pseudogene. CDR3 length equals 16 residues. The CDR3 is CASSQYRDRRGNTIYF. The CDR3 nucleotides read TGTGCCAGCAGCCAATACCGGGACAGGCGCGGAAACACCATATATTTT.

V and J are TRBV11-3 and TRBJ2-3, with TRBD2 matching over 14 bases. The CDR3 spans 17 residues. Germline V gene sequence: CDR1 SGHNT, CDR2 YENEEA. The V segment lost 4 bases and the J segment 4 bases; nucleotides outside the gene matches: 7. DNA for the CDR3: TGTGCCAGCAGCTCCGGGACTAGCGGGGGACGGGCAGATACGCAGTATTTT. This translates into CASSSGTSGGRADTQYF. Drawing the rest from reference TRBV11-3 and TRBJ2-3, the complete variable domain is EAGVVQSPRYKIIEKKQPVAFWCNPISGHNTLYWYLQNLGQGPELLIRYENEEAVDDSQLPKDRFSAERLKGVDSTLKIQPAELGDSAVYLCASSSGTSGGRADTQYFGPGTRLTVL.

This clone was observed once. Here the CDR3 reads CASSLDGGQASYGYTF. The CDR3, as DNA: TGTGCCAGCAGCTTAGATGGGGGACAGGCGAGCTATGGCTACACCTTC. The V call is TRBV11-2, the J call TRBJ1-2; 8 nucleotides line up with TRBD1. With V trimmed by 0 bases and J by 4 bases, 7 bases remained unmatched. The CDR3 covers 16 residues. CDR1 and CDR2 (germline): SGHAT, FQNNGV.